The following is a TCR beta chain sequence with its context. What it binds is unknown. The data were obtained in a study of cytomegalovirus exposure and HLA in healthy donors. Background on the study: Earlier results showed some 120 million unique TCR beta sequences derived from about 179 million T cells. Whole-study results and caveats: In a later analysis, an Asian-associated ancestry cluster reportedly showed fewer N-insertions than the roughly 650-donor mean. Confirmation was obtained in vitro that three CMV-associated chains are specific for CMV antigens.

The J segment lost 0 bases and the V segment lost 4 bases, leaving 7 bases of the junction unmatched. CDR3 length: 16 amino acids. Germline V gives CDR1 MDHEN, CDR2 SYDVKM. Nominal health characterized the donors when sampled, though unrecorded immune exposures were likely. The PCR was carried out with 60 Vbeta primers and 13 Jbeta primers. Using immunoSEQ multiplex PCR, the repertoire was profiled, and TCRdb retains in-frame clones only, with some absent. The sample lists about 140,000 clones; approximately 84% were seen once. The TCR comes from a woman aged 60-75 years in good health and CMV-seropositive. Sequenced: PBMCs. This chain uses TRBV28 with TRBJ2-7, with TRBD2 matching over 9 bases. CDR3 sequence (DNA): TGTGCCAGCAGTTCCGAACTAGCGGGTGCCTCCTACGAGCAGTACTTC. This gives the protein CASSSELAGASYEQYF.